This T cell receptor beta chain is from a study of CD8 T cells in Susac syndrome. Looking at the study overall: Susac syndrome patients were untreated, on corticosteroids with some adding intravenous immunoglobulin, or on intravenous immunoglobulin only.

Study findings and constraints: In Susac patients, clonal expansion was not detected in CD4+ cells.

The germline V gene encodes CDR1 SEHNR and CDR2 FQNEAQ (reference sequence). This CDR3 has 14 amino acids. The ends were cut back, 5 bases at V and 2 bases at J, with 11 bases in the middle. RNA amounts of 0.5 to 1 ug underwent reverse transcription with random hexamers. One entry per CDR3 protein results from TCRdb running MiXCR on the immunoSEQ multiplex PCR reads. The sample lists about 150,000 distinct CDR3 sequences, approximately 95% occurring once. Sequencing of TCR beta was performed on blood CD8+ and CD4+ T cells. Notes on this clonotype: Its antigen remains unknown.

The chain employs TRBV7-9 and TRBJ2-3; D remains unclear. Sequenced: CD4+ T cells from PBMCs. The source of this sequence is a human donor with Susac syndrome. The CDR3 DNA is TGTGCCAGCAGCATAATTGCAGCCACAGATACGCAGTATTTT. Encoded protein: CASSIIAATDTQYF.